This is a list of T cell receptor beta chains from one sample in a study of technical replicates of blood from several donors. TCRdb's table, derived via immunoSEQ multiplex PCR, lists solely in-frame clones and lacks some. The profile shows some 60,000 clones, roughly 91% of them singletons. The specimen sequenced was PBMCs. Receptors originate from a human donor in good health. Some clones in this sample may be carry-over from other donors' samples. Each CDR3 is given with its conserved first and last residue. A D gene is named only where the DNA matches it firmly. A clone size is listed for some rows: how often the clone was seen (once, few, many), or a class if it is expanded.

size | J | D | V | length | DNA | CDR3
NA | TRBJ2-3 | NA | TRBV29-1 | 18 | TGCAGCGTTGAAGGTGTCCCAGGGGCCCGTTCTAGCACAGATACGCAGTATTTT | CSVEGVPGARSSTDTQYF
NA | TRBJ2-7 | TRBD1 | TRBV7-2 | 16 | TGTGCCAGCAGCTTAGGACAGGGGATCGCCTCGCAAGAGCAGTACTTC | CASSLGQGIASQEQYF
NA | TRBJ2-7 | TRBD1 | TRBV10-3 | 13 | TGTGCCATCAGTGAGGGGACAGGGGTCGAGCAGTACTTC | CAISEGTGVEQYF
NA | TRBJ2-7 | TRBD1 | TRBV5-4 | 14 | TGTGCCAGCCGGAAGGACAGGGGGACCTACGAGCAGTACTTC | CASRKDRGTYEQYF
NA | TRBJ2-2 | NA | TRBV5-1 | 15 | TGCGCCAGCAGCGCGGGGGGACAGTCCACCGGGGAGCTGTTTTTT | CASSAGGQSTGELFF
NA | TRBJ2-6 | TRBD1 | TRBV4-3 | 16 | TGCGCCAGCAGCGCGACAGGGGAGGCAGGGGCCAACGTCCTGACTTTC | CASSATGEAGANVLTF
NA | TRBJ2-7 | NA | TRBV11-2 | 18 | TGTGCCAGCAGCTTCCCTACTTCTCGGTTGAGGATCCGGTACGAGCAGTACTTC | CASSFPTSRLRIRYEQYF
NA | TRBJ1-3 | NA | TRBV7-2 | 17 | TGTGCCAGCAGCTTATACTTAACCTTAAGCTCTGGAAACACCATATATTTT | CASSLYLTLSSGNTIYF
NA | TRBJ1-1 | NA | TRBV18 | 15 | TGTGCCAGCTCACTGCAGTCTCCCCAGAACACTGAAGCTTTCTTT | CASSLQSPQNTEAFF
NA | TRBJ2-1 | TRBD2 | TRBV19 | 18 | TGTGCCAGTAGTATGAACCGCCTCGGGACTAGCGGTTCGGGTGAGCAGTTCTTC | CASSMNRLGTSGSGEQFF
once | TRBJ1-1 | NA | TRBV13 | 16 | TGTGCCAGCAGCTTAGGAGGGGCGGGACCGAACACTGAAGCTTTCTTT | CASSLGGAGPNTEAFF
few | TRBJ1-2 | NA | TRBV10-3 | 13 | TGTGCCAGCAAGGGGTCAGGCCCATATGGCTACACCTTC | CASKGSGPYGYTF
NA | TRBJ1-3 | TRBD1 | TRBV6-4 | 14 | TGTGCCACCCCGGGGACAGGGCCTGGAAACACCATATATTTT | CATPGTGPGNTIYF